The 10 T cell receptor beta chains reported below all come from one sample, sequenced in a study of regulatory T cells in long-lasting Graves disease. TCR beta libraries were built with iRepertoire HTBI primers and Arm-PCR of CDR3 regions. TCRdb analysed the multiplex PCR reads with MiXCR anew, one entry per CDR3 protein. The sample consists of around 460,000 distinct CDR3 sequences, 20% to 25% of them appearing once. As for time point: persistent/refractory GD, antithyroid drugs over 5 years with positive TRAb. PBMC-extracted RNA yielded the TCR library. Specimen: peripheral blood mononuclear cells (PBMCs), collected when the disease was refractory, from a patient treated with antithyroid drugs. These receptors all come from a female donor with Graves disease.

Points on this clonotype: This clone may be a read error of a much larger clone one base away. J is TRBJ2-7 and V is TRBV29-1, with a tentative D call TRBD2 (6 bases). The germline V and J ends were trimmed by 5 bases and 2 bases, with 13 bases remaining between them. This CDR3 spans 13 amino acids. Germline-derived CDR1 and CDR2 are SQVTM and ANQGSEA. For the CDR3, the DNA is TGCAGCGTTCGGGGACTGCCCACCTACGAGCAGTACTTC. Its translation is CSVRGLPTYEQYF.

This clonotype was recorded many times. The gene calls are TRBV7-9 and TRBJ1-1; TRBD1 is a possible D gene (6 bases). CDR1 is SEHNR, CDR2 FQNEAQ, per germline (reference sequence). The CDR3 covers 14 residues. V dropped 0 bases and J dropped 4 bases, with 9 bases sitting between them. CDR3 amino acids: CASSLAGGGTEAFF. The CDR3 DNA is TGTGCCAGCAGCTTAGCTGGGGGCGGCACTGAAGCTTTCTTT.

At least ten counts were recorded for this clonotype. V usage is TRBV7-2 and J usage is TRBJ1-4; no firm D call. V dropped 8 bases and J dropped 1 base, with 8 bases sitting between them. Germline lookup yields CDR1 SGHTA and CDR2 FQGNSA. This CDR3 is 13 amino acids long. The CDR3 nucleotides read TGTGCCAGCCAGGTCGGAACTAATGAAAAACTGTTTTTT. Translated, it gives CASQVGTNEKLFF.

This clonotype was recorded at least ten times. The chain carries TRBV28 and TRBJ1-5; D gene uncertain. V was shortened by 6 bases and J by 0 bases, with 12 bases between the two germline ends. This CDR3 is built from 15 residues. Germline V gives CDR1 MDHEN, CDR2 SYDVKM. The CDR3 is CASSQPGDSNQPQHF. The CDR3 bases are TGTGCCAGCAGCCAACCGGGAGATAGCAATCAGCCCCAGCATTTT.

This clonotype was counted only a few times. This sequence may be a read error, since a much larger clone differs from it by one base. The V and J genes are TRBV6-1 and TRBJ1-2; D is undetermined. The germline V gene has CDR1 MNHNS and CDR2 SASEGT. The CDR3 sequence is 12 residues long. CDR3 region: CASNTGDYGHTF. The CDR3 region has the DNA TGTGCCAGCAACACGGGAGATTATGGCCACACCTTC.

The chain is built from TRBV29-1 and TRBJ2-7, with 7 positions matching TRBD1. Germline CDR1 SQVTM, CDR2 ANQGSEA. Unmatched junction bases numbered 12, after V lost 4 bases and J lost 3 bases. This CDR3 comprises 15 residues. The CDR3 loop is CSVGGPGTEIYEQYF. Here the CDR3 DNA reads TGCAGCGTTGGGGGACCCGGGACAGAGATCTACGAGCAGTACTTC.

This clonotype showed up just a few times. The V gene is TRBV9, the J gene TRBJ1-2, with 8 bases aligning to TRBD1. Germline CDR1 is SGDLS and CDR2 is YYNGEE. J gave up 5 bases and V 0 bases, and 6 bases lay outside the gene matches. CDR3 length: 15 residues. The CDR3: CASSVAGTGHYGYTF. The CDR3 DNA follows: TGTGCCAGCAGCGTAGCAGGGACAGGACATTATGGCTACACCTTC.

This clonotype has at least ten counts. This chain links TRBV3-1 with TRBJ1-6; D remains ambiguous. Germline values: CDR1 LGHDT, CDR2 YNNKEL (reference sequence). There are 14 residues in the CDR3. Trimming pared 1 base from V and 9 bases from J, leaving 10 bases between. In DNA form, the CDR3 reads TGTGCCAGCAGCCAAGTTGGGGTAACTTCACCCCTCCACTTT. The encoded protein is CASSQVGVTSPLHF.

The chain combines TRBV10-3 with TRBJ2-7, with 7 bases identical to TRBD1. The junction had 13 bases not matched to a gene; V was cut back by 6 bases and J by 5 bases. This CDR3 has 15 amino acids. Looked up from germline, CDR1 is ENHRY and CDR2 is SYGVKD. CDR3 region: CAIRDPGTVKDEQYF. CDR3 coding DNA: TGTGCCATCAGAGACCCCGGGACAGTAAAAGACGAGCAGTACTTC.

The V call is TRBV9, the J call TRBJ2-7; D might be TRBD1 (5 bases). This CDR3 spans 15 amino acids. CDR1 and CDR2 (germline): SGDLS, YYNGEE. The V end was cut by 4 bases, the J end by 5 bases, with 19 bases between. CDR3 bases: TGTGCCAGCAGCCAAGCCCCAGGGATGTTCGACGAGCAGTACTTC. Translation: CASSQAPGMFDEQYF.